This T cell receptor beta chain was profiled in a study of blood T cell repertoires in COVID-19. Study-wide context: From the United States, Italy and Spain came samples of acute and convalescent COVID-19. The analysed material was cDNA or gDNA that came from T cells, B-cell-depleted T cells, or PBMCs.

In the authors' methods: Estimated nucleated cell counts came from reference gene primer amplification. Repertoires were generated with immunoSEQ multiplex PCR, while TCRdb's copy carries only in-frame clones and drops some. Clone size and the V and J calls come from that table; the DNA yielded D and trimming. The repertoire includes roughly 180,000 clones, approximately 88% of them detected once, and roughly 3.7% sits in the top ten. The CDR3 runs 14 residues. Germline V lookup: CDR1 SGHVS, CDR2 FQNEAQ. V lost 6 bases and J 4 bases, leaving 15 bases between the germline ends. The clonotype comes from a young woman with acute or convalescent COVID-19. The chain employs TRBV7-8 and TRBJ2-5; the D gene is possibly TRBD1 (5 bases). The sample taken for sequencing was peripheral blood. The chain's CDR3 is CASSPQARPETQYF. The CDR3 region has the DNA TGTGCCAGCAGTCCACAGGCCCGGCCAGAGACCCAGTACTTC.